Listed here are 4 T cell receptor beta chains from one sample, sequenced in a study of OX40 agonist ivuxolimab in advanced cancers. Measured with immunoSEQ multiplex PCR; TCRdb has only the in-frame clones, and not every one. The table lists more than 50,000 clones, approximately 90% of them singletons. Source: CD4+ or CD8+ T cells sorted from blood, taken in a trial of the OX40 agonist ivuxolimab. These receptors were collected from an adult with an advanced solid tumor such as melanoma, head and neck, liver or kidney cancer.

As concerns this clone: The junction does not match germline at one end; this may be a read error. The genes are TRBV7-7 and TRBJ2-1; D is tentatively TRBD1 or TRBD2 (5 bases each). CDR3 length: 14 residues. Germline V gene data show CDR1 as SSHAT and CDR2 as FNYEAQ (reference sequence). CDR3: CASSPGEGTNEQFF. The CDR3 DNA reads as TGTGCTAGCAGCCCCGGAGAGGGGACCAATGAGCAGTTCTTC.

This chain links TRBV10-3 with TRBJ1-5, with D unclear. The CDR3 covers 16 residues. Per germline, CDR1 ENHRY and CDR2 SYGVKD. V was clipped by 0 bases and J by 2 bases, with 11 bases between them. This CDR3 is CAISESPVVGNQPQHF. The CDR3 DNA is TGTGCCATCAGTGAGTCCCCCGTAGTGGGCAATCAGCCCCAGCATTTT.

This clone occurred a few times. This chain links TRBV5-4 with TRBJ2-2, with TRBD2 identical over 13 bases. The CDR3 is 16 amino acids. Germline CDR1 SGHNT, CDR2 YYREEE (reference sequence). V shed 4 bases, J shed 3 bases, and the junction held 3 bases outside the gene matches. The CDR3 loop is CASSILAGGYTGELFF. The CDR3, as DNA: TGTGCCAGCAGCATACTAGCGGGGGGGTACACCGGGGAGCTGTTTTTT.

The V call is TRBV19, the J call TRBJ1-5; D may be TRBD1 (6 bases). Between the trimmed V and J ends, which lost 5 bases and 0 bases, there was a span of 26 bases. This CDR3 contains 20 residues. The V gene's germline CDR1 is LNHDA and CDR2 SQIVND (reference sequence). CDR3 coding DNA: TGTGCCAGTAGTCCCATGGACAGCCTGGCCCACGTATATAGCAATCAGCCCCAGCATTTT. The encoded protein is CASSPMDSLAHVYSNQPQHF.